This T cell receptor (beta chain) stems from a study of control samples from healthy donors and cancer patients. Measured with immunoSEQ multiplex PCR; TCRdb has only the in-frame clones, and not every one. The sample has about 75,000 clones, 94% seen once; the top ten hold about 6%. The germline V and J ends were trimmed by 7 bases and 1 base, with 16 bases remaining between them. This CDR3 region has 14 residues. Per the germline V gene, CDR1 is SQVTM and CDR2 is ANQGSEA. This chain connects TRBV29-1 to TRBJ1-1; weak D call: TRBD1 (6 bases). Sequences were obtained from blood. This TCR derives from a woman between 40 and 55 years old in good health. The CDR3 loop is CSAVGGAKNTEAFF. DNA for the CDR3: TGCAGCGCCGTAGGGGGGGCGAAGAACACTGAAGCTTTCTTT. Full variable domain (missing parts from reference TRBV29-1 and TRBJ1-1): SAVISQKPSRDICQRGTSLTIQCQVDSQVTMMFWYRQQPGQSLTLIATANQGSEATYESGFVIDKFPISRPNLTFSTLTVSNMSPEDSSIYLCSAVGGAKNTEAFFGQGTRLTVV.